This entry describes one T cell receptor (beta chain). What it binds is unknown. These data come from a study of cytomegalovirus exposure and HLA in healthy donors. General study findings and limits: Researchers catalogued some 160 TCR beta chains as cytomegalovirus-associated. TCR beta chain V- and J-gene trimming was linked, in a later analysis, to a missense variant in DCLRE1C.

The PCR ran on 60 Vbeta and 13 Jbeta primers. TCRdb keeps only in-frame clones here, not all; method: immunoSEQ multiplex PCR. The sample's table shows roughly 190,000 clones. V lost 3 bases and J 5 bases, leaving 10 bases between the germline ends. The CDR3 loop spans 13 amino acids. Per the germline V gene, CDR1 is MNHNS and CDR2 is SASEGT. The specimen sequenced was PBMCs. The receptor was isolated from a young man in good health and CMV-seronegative. The gene calls are TRBV6-1 and TRBJ1-1, with D uncertain. The CDR3 sequence: CASSELGGTEAFF. For the CDR3, the DNA is TGTGCCAGCAGTGAGCTAGGTGGTACTGAAGCTTTCTTT.